One T cell receptor (beta chain) is described in this entry. Method: immunoSEQ multiplex PCR; TCRdb's copy keeps in-frame clones and lacks some. This sample yields 60,000 to 70,000 clones, of which roughly 80% are seen a single time; around 1.3% belongs to the top ten. Germline V gene lookup returns CDR1 SGHDT and CDR2 YYEEEE. The CDR3 totals 15 residues. The V end was cut by 3 bases, the J end by 7 bases, with 17 bases between. This record belongs to a study of OX40 agonist ivuxolimab in advanced cancers. Turning to the study itself: An agonistic human IgG2 monoclonal antibody against OX40 (CD134) was given.

The clonotype was recovered from an adult with an advanced solid tumor such as melanoma, head and neck, liver or kidney cancer. Sample: CD4+ or CD8+ T cells sorted from blood, taken in a trial of the OX40 agonist ivuxolimab. This chain joins TRBV5-6 and TRBJ2-1; D not certain. In DNA, the CDR3 is TGTGCCAGCAGCTCGTCCCGGCTCTTTGGGAATGAGCAGTTCTTC. Its protein product is CASSSSRLFGNEQFF.